This TCR beta chain was sequenced in a study of radiotherapy plus CTLA-4 blockade in lung cancer. For the study at large: Objective responses were documented in 15% to 20% of patients, with disease control in just over 30%.

General study results and limits: Response, reportedly, was best predicted by interferon-beta along with early blood T cell clone dynamics.

For this clone: The target antigen is unknown.

Produced via immunoSEQ multiplex PCR; TCRdb's table is partial and in-frame only. The data contain tens of thousands of clones, 60% to 85% of them singletons. The CDR3 length is 13 residues. Germline lookup yields CDR1 LNHDA and CDR2 SQIVND (reference sequence). After removal of 4 bases from V and 4 bases from J, the junction contained 3 bases not matched to a gene. The source is a human donor with non-small cell lung cancer whose response to radiotherapy plus ipilimumab could not be evaluated. Some clones in this sample may be carry-over from other donors' samples. This chain connects TRBV19 to TRBJ2-7, with 8 positions matching TRBD2. The material was peripheral blood, obtained from a patient treated with radiotherapy plus ipilimumab. Here the CDR3 reads CASSTPGGYEQYF. The CDR3 DNA is TGTGCCAGTAGTACTCCGGGAGGGTACGAGCAGTACTTC.